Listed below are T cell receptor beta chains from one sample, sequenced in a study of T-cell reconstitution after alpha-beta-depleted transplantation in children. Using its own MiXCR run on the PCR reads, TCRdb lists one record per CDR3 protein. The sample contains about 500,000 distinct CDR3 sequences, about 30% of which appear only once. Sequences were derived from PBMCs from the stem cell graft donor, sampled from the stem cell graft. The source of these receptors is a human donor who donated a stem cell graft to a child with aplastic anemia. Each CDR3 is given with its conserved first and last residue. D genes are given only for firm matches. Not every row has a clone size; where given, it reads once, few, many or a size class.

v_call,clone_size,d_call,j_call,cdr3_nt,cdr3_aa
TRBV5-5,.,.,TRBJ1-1,TGTGCCAGCAGCTTGGCCGGGTCCAGGGTGAACACTGAAGCTTTCTTT,CASSLAGSRVNTEAFF
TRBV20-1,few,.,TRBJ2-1,TGCAGTGCTAGAGACGAGGAATTCGGGAGTGGGTACAATGAGCAGTTCTTC,CSARDEEFGSGYNEQFF
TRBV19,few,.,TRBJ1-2,TGTGCCAGTAGTATAGATACAGTCGATGGGGGCTACACCTTC,CASSIDTVDGGYTF
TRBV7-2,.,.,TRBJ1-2,TGTGCCAGCAGCTTTAACAGGGCCTATGGCTACACCTTC,CASSFNRAYGYTF
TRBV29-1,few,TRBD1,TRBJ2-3,TGCAGCGTTGAAGGGGACAGCGCTTCAGGGTGGGATACGCAGTATTTT,CSVEGDSASGWDTQYF
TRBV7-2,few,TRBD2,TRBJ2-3,TGTGCCAGCACCCAGACGCCTAGCGGAAGCACAGATACGCAGTATTTT,CASTQTPSGSTDTQYF
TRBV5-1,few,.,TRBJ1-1,TGCGCCAGCAGCGTTGACCGGGGTGAAGCTTTCTTT,CASSVDRGEAFF
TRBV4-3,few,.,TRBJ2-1,TGCGCCAGCAGCCAAGCCGGAAATACAGATGAGCAGTTCTTC,CASSQAGNTDEQFF
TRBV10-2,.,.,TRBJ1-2,TGCGCCAGCAGCCCTGGAGGGCAAATCGACTACACCTTC,CASSPGGQIDYTF
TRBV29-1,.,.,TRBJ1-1,TGCAGCGTTGAACCTGGGAGGACTGAAGCTTTCTTT,CSVEPGRTEAFF
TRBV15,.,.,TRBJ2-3,TGTGCCACCAGCTCGGCTAGCGATAGCACAGATACGCAGTATTTT,CATSSASDSTDTQYF
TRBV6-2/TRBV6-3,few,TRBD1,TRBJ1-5,TGTGCCAGCAGCTTGGGACAGGGGGGGGATCAGCCCCAGCATTTT,CASSLGQGGDQPQHF
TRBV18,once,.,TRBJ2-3,TGTGCCAGCTCACCACCGCGGACGACCCAGCAGGCAGATACGCAGTATTTT,CASSPPRTTQQADTQYF
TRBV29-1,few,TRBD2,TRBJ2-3,TGCAGCGTTTTCCCCCTGCGGGGCGTGCGGGGGGATACGCAGTATTTT,CSVFPLRGVRGDTQYF
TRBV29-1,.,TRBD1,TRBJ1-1,TGCAGCGTAGTTAGACAGGGGGCAACCACTGAAGCTTTCTTT,CSVVRQGATTEAFF
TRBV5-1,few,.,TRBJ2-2,TGCGCCAGCAGCTTGGAGACGGCCTACACCGGGGAGCTGTTTTTT,CASSLETAYTGELFF
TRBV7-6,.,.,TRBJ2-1,TGTGCCAGCAGCTTTTCGGGGGCCAATGAGCAGTTCTTC,CASSFSGANEQFF
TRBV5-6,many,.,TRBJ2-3,TGTGCCAGCAGCTTGGGGGGTAATACGCAGTATTTT,CASSLGGNTQYF
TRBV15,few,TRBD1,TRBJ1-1,TGTGCCACCAGCAAGGGACAGGGGAACACTGAAGCTTTCTTT,CATSKGQGNTEAFF
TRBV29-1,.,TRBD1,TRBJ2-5,TGCAGCGTGAGGACAGGGCACGAGACCCAGTACTTC,CSVRTGHETQYF
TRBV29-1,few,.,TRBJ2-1,TGCAGCGTTGAATCGGGTGAAAGTTACAATGAGCAGTTCTTC,CSVESGESYNEQFF
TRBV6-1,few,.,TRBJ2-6,TGTGCCAGCAGGGTAGCAGGGGCCAACGTCCTGACTTTC,CASRVAGANVLTF
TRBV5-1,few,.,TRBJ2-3,TGCGCCAGCAGCGTCACCGGGACACCCGAAGGTACGCAGTATTTT,CASSVTGTPEGTQYF
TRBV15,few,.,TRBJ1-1,TGTGCCACCAGCAGAGATCTATCCAGGGAAGCTTTCTTT,CATSRDLSREAFF
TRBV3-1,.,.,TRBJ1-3,TGTGCCAGCAGCTATTCCGGGACGGCGACGAGCTCTGGAAACACCATATATTTT,CASSYSGTATSSGNTIYF
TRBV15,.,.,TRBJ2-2,TGTGCCACCAGCCGCCCGACAGGGAACACCGGGGAGCTGTTTTTT,CATSRPTGNTGELFF
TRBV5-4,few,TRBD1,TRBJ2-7,TGTGCCAGCAGCAGGGAGGGACAGGGGTCCCACGAGCAGTACTTC,CASSREGQGSHEQYF
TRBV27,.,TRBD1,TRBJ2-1,TGTGCCAGCAGTTGGGACAGGTCCCATGAGCAGTTCTTC,CASSWDRSHEQFF
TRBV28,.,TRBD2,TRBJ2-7,TGTGCCAGCAGTTTACTGAAGACTAGCGGGAGAAGCTCCTACGAGCAGTACTTC,CASSLLKTSGRSSYEQYF
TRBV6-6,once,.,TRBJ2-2,TGTGCCAGCGGCGATCCGACCGGGGAGCTGTTTTTT,CASGDPTGELFF
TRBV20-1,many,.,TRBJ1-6,TGCAGTGCTAGAGATAGGGAGGACTCCTGGGGCTCACCCCTCCACTTT,CSARDREDSWGSPLHF
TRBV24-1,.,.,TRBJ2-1,TGTGCCACCAGTGGAGGGACTCCCAACAATGAGCAGTTCTTC,CATSGGTPNNEQFF
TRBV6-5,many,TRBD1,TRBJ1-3,TGTGCCAGCAGTTACACTCCGGGACAGGGGGCCGGAAACACCATATATTTT,CASSYTPGQGAGNTIYF
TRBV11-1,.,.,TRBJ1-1,TGTGCCAGCAGCCCGCAGGGAAGGTCGGCCCCCCCCTTGAACACTGAAGCTTTCTTT,CASSPQGRSAPPLNTEAFF
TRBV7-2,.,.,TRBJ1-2,TGTGCCAGCCCGGGAGGGCGCCAGTGGGGTGGCTACACCTTC,CASPGGRQWGGYTF
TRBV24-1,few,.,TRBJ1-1,TGTGCCACCAGTGATTTGGTCGGGGAAGCTTTCTTT,CATSDLVGEAFF
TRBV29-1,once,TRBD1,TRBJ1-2,TGCAGCGTTACCGGGACAGCGAACTATGGCTACACCTTC,CSVTGTANYGYTF
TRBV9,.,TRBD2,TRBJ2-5,TGTGTCAGCAGTTCGGGACTAGCGGGAGTAGAGACCCAGTACTTC,CVSSSGLAGVETQYF
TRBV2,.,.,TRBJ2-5,TGTGCCACTCAATCGGGGGTCCCAGAGACCCAGTACTTC,CATQSGVPETQYF
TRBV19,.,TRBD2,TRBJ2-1,TGTGCCAGTAGTATGAGCGGGAGAGATCGCGAGCAGTTCTTC,CASSMSGRDREQFF
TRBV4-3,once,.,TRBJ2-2,TGCGCCAGCAGCCAAGATTTGCGCGGGGATAACACCGGGGAGCTGTTTTTT,CASSQDLRGDNTGELFF
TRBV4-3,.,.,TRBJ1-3,TGCGCCAGCAGCCAGGATGTGAGCTCTGGAAACACCATATATTTT,CASSQDVSSGNTIYF
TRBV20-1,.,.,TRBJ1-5,TGCAGTGCTAGAGATGTCGGGGGTGGGGAGACTGTGGGGCAGCCCCAGCATTTT,CSARDVGGGETVGQPQHF
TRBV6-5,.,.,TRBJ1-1,TGTGCCAGCAGTTACCCGGGTACGTTTCAGGACAGAAAGAACACTGAAGCTTTCTTT,CASSYPGTFQDRKNTEAFF
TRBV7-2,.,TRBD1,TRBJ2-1,TGTGCCAGCACCTCATTTGGTGGGACAGGGAACAATGAGCAGTTCTTC,CASTSFGGTGNNEQFF
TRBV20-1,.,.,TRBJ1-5,TGCAGTGCTAGTGAAGGAGGATTCGATGTAAATCAGCCCCAGCATTTT,CSASEGGFDVNQPQHF
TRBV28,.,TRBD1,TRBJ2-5,TGTGCCAGCAAAAAAGGGGGACAGGGCGGCGAGACCCAGTACTTC,CASKKGGQGGETQYF
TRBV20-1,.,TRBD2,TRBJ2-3,TGCAGTGCTAGAGATCTATGGCTAGCGGGCACAGATACGCAGTATTTT,CSARDLWLAGTDTQYF
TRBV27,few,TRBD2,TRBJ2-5,TGTGCCAGCAGTTTGGGACTAGCGGGAGTAGAGACCCAGTACTTC,CASSLGLAGVETQYF
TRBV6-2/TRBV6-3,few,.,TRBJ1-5,TGTGCCAGCAGTTACTCGACATTCGAGGGTCAGCCCCAGCATTTT,CASSYSTFEGQPQHF
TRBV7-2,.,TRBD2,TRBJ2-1,TGTGCCAGCAGTGATTTTCCTAGCGGAGAGCAGTTCTTC,CASSDFPSGEQFF
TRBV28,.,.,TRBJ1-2,TGTGCCAGCAGCCATGGAAACTATGGCTACACCTTC,CASSHGNYGYTF